Below are 27 T cell receptor beta chains sequenced from a single sample in a study of cytomegalovirus exposure and HLA in healthy donors. 13 Jbeta primers and 60 Vbeta primers were used for the PCR. Measured with immunoSEQ multiplex PCR; TCRdb has only the in-frame clones, and not every one. The profile covers about 80,000 clones, with over 60% appearing a single time and 4.4% taken by the ten largest. The sample was PBMCs. These TCRs come from a male donor in good health and CMV-seropositive.

This clone was counted only a few times. V is TRBV2 and J is TRBJ2-5, with TRBD1 matching over 7 bases. The DNA end favors TRBJ2-7, so the J call may be wrong. The CDR3 has 14 amino acids. CDR1 SNHLY and CDR2 FYNNEI come from the germline V gene. The CDR3 loop is CAIVDRASSYEQYF. CDR3 bases: TGTGCCATCGTAGACAGGGCTAGCTCCTACGAGCAGTACTTC.

This clone was seen a single time. The chain employs TRBV5-4 and TRBJ2-7, with unresolved D. Germline assignment: CDR1 SGHNT and CDR2 YYREEE (reference sequence). The CDR3 sequence is 12 residues long. Trimming cost V 4 bases and J 2 bases, with 7 bases left between them. The CDR3 DNA is TGTGCCAGCAGCCGTGACACCTACGAGCAGTACTTC. Translated: CASSRDTYEQYF.

This clone appeared once. The genes are TRBV19 and TRBJ2-7, with D perhaps matching TRBD2 (6 bases). V shed 5 bases and J shed 6 bases, with 14 bases lying between them. CDR1 LNHDA and CDR2 SQIVND come from the germline V gene (reference sequence). There are 13 residues in the CDR3. The CDR3 region is CASSERVLGEQYF. The CDR3 region has the DNA TGTGCCAGTAGTGAGCGGGTTTTGGGCGAGCAGTACTTC.

In its sample, this clone was seen once. This chain uses TRBV28 with TRBJ1-2, with D possibly TRBD1 on 5 matching bases. The germline gives CDR1 MDHEN, CDR2 SYDVKM. The V end lost 8 bases, the J end lost 3 bases, and 13 bases lay between the germline ends. CDR3 length: 13 residues. The CDR3 DNA follows: TGTGCCAGCGCTTTCAGGGTGGACTATGGCTACACCTTC. Translation gives CASAFRVDYGYTF.

The rearrangement links TRBV27 to TRBJ1-5; TRBD1 matches 9 bases. The V and J ends lost 4 bases and 5 bases, in that order; junction bases with no gene match: 9. This CDR3 has 16 amino acids. Germline V gene data show CDR1 as MNHEY and CDR2 as SMNVEV (reference sequence). CDR3 DNA: TGTGCCAGCAGTTCGACGGACAGGGGAGCAGATCAGCCCCAGCATTTT. As protein: CASSSTDRGADQPQHF.

V is TRBV5-4 and J is TRBJ1-5; no firm D call. V gave up 0 bases and J gave up 6 bases, with 10 bases separating them. CDR3 length: 14 amino acids. Germline V CDR1 and CDR2: SGHNT, YYREEE (reference sequence). The chain's CDR3 is CASSLDGGPQPQHF. The CDR3 DNA reads TGTGCCAGCAGCTTGGACGGAGGCCCTCAGCCCCAGCATTTT.

J is TRBJ1-2 and V is TRBV29-1; 9 bases line up with TRBD1. The V gene's germline CDR1 is SQVTM and CDR2 ANQGSEA. This CDR3 region has 12 residues. With 6 bases clipped from V and 6 bases from J, the junction kept 5 bases outside the gene matches. The CDR3 DNA reads TGCAGCGTCACCGGGACAGGGAATGGCTACACCTTC. This encodes CSVTGTGNGYTF.

The chain joins TRBV27 to TRBJ1-2; D uncertain. This CDR3 contains 13 residues. Trimming left V 11 bases short and J 0 bases short, with 13 bases between. Germline V gene lookup returns CDR1 MNHEY and CDR2 SMNVEV (reference sequence). CDR3 residues: CASSFTANYGYTF. The CDR3 coding sequence is TGTGCCTCCTCCTTCACAGCTAACTATGGCTACACCTTC.

The CDR3 DNA follows: TGTGCCAGCAGCGTAGCCGGACAGGGACACGAAAAACTGTTTTTT. Translating gives CASSVAGQGHEKLFF. The chain is built from TRBV11-2 and TRBJ1-4; 8 bases match TRBD1. Germline CDR1 is SGHAT and CDR2 is FQNNGV. The CDR3 runs 15 residues. The J segment lost 8 bases and the V segment lost 5 bases, leaving 10 bases of the junction unmatched.

The chain couples TRBV9 to TRBJ2-1, with unresolved D. The CDR3 consists of 15 residues. V lost 4 bases to trimming and J lost 7 bases, with 18 bases between them. Germline values: CDR1 SGDLS, CDR2 YYNGEE. DNA of the CDR3: TGTGCCAGCAGCCCCCGGTTCACGCGCTTGAATGAGCAGTTCTTC. This translates into CASSPRFTRLNEQFF.

This sequence joins TRBV15 and TRBJ1-5; the D gene is possibly TRBD1 (6 bases). CDR1 and CDR2 from the germline V gene are LNHNV and YYDKDF (reference sequence). Trimming removed 1 base from V and 3 bases from J, with 16 bases in between. The CDR3 contains 17 residues. The CDR3 DNA is TGTGCCACCAGCAGAGGGAATCTACAGGGACCCAATCAGCCCCAGCATTTT. Translated, it gives CATSRGNLQGPNQPQHF.

This clone has just a few counts. The chain joins TRBV29-1 to TRBJ1-2; D might be TRBD1 (5 bases). Trimming shortened V by 7 bases and J by 2 bases, and 11 bases separated the two germline ends. The length of the CDR3 is 12 residues. The germline gives CDR1 SQVTM, CDR2 ANQGSEA. The CDR3, as DNA: TGCAGCGCCCAAGACAGCAACTATGGCTACACCTTC. It codes for CSAQDSNYGYTF.

This rearrangement joins TRBV4-2 to TRBJ2-7; the D gene is possibly TRBD2 (7 bases). The CDR3 sequence is 14 residues long. Germline loops: CDR1 LGHNA, CDR2 YNFKEQ. With 4 bases removed from V and 4 bases from J, the gap between germline ends came to 14 bases. The CDR3 DNA reads as TGTGCCAGCAGCCCTCAAGGGGGGGGTTACGAGCAGTACTTC. It translates to CASSPQGGGYEQYF.

This sequence joins TRBV10-3 and TRBJ1-1, with D tentatively TRBD1 (5 bases). This CDR3 has 13 amino acids. V shed 2 bases and J shed 6 bases, with 10 bases lying between them. The germline V gene encodes CDR1 ENHRY and CDR2 SYGVKD. Here the CDR3 reads CAISEPRTPEAFF. The CDR3 DNA follows: TGTGCCATCAGTGAGCCGAGGACACCTGAAGCTTTCTTT.

In this sample, this clone turned up a few times. This rearrangement joins TRBV15 to TRBJ1-3; the D gene is possibly TRBD1 (5 bases). V was clipped by 0 bases and J by 0 bases, with 9 bases between them. Germline-derived CDR1 and CDR2 are LNHNV and YYDKDF (reference sequence). The CDR3 spans 16 residues. The CDR3 is CATSRELQGSGNTIYF. The CDR3 nucleotides are TGTGCCACCAGCAGAGAACTCCAGGGCTCTGGAAACACCATATATTTT.

This chain connects TRBV29-1 to TRBJ1-1, with a weak D call TRBD1 (6 bases). Trimming pared 6 bases from V and 1 base from J, leaving 21 bases between. This CDR3 contains 16 residues. Germline lookup yields CDR1 SQVTM and CDR2 ANQGSEA. The CDR3 here is CSVKTGGDPRNTEAFF. CDR3 bases: TGCAGCGTAAAGACAGGTGGGGACCCCAGGAACACTGAAGCTTTCTTT. The entire variable domain, with the rest obtained from reference TRBV29-1 and TRBJ1-1, is as follows: SAVISQKPSRDICQRGTSLTIQCQVDSQVTMMFWYRQQPGQSLTLIATANQGSEATYESGFVIDKFPISRPNLTFSTLTVSNMSPEDSSIYLCSVKTGGDPRNTEAFFGQGTRLTVV.

The chain uses TRBV7-2 and TRBJ1-1; 8 nucleotides align to TRBD1. Germline lookup yields CDR1 SGHTA and CDR2 FQGNSA. There are 13 residues in the CDR3. J was trimmed by 7 bases and V by 5 bases; bases with no gene match: 6. In DNA form, the CDR3 reads TGTGCCAGCAGCCGCCGACAGGGGCTTGAAGCTTTCTTT. It yields the protein CASSRRQGLEAFF.

The CDR3 spells CASSPQGFSTDTQYF. In nucleotides, the CDR3 is TGTGCCAGCAGCCCGCAGGGATTTTCCACAGATACGCAGTATTTT. This chain uses TRBV7-3 with TRBJ2-3; the D gene is possibly TRBD1 (5 bases). Germline lookup yields CDR1 SGHTA and CDR2 FQGTGA. V dropped 5 bases and J dropped 2 bases, with 14 bases sitting between them. The CDR3 runs to 15 residues.

The CDR3 nucleotides are TGTGCCAGCAGTGGTGGCAGGGGCTCCTACGAGCAGTACTTC. It encodes CASSGGRGSYEQYF. The chain links TRBV2 to TRBJ2-5; TRBD1 is a possible D gene (6 bases). The tail of the sequence fits TRBJ2-7 better, so the J call may be wrong. This CDR3 is built from 14 residues. In germline, CDR1 is SNHLY, CDR2 FYNNEI.

The chain recombines TRBV29-1 with TRBJ2-3; 7 bases fit TRBD2. The CDR3 runs to 15 residues. The germline V gene encodes CDR1 SQVTM and CDR2 ANQGSEA. V gave up 7 bases and J gave up 5 bases; unmatched junction bases: 15. CDR3 protein: CSGTTWGEGEDTQYF. In DNA form, the CDR3 reads TGCAGCGGCACCACGTGGGGGGAGGGTGAAGATACGCAGTATTTT.

The chain links TRBV7-3 to TRBJ2-7; D may be TRBD2 (6 bases). Trimming stripped 3 bases from V and 6 bases from J, with 9 bases between. Germline assignment: CDR1 SGHTA and CDR2 FQGTGA. The CDR3 is made up of 12 amino acids. CDR3 DNA: TGTGCCAGCAGCTTGGGGACTGGCGAGCAGTACTTC. It encodes CASSLGTGEQYF.

V is TRBV7-2 and J is TRBJ2-7, with 8 positions matching TRBD2. This CDR3 comprises 17 residues. V lost 1 base to trimming and J lost 4 bases; unmatched junction nucleotides: 12. In germline, CDR1 is SGHTA, CDR2 FQGNSA. CDR3 in amino acids: CASSLGLRSGSTYEQYF. The DNA of the CDR3 is TGTGCCAGCAGCTTAGGCCTAAGGAGCGGGAGTACGTACGAGCAGTACTTC.

This clone was detected only a few times. CDR3 bases: TGCAGTGCTCTCCTGAGGGAAAAACTGTTTTTT. It is translated as CSALLREKLFF. The chain couples TRBV20-1 to TRBJ1-4; D unresolved. V was clipped by 5 bases and J by 8 bases, with 9 bases between them. The CDR3 sequence is 11 residues long. Germline V gene data show CDR1 as DFQATT and CDR2 as SNEGSKA (reference sequence).

This clone was recorded at least ten times. The chain combines TRBV5-8 with TRBJ2-3, with a weak D call TRBD2 (6 bases). The CDR3 has 16 amino acids. V lost 0 bases to trimming and J lost 6 bases, with 17 bases between them. The germline V gene encodes CDR1 SGHTS and CDR2 YDEGEE. CDR3: CASSLGRGTRLDTQYF. The CDR3 nucleotides read TGTGCCAGCAGCTTGGGGAGGGGAACTAGGCTGGATACGCAGTATTTT.

The chain couples TRBV2 to TRBJ2-3; TRBD1 aligns across 12 bases. This CDR3 contains 19 residues. With 6 bases clipped from V and 0 bases from J, the junction kept 13 bases outside the gene matches. The V gene's germline CDR1 is SNHLY and CDR2 FYNNEI. The chain's CDR3 is CASSPWGTGGQTSTDTQYF. CDR3 DNA sequence: TGTGCCAGCAGCCCGTGGGGGACAGGGGGCCAAACTAGCACAGATACGCAGTATTTT.

The chain links TRBV19 to TRBJ1-1, with 7 positions matching TRBD1. Germline-derived CDR1 and CDR2 are LNHDA and SQIVND (reference sequence). The CDR3 is 15 amino acids. Losses at the gene ends were 5 bases for V and 3 bases for J; bases not matched to a gene: 9. CDR3 loop: CASSPRRGLDTEAFF. For the CDR3, the DNA is TGTGCCAGTAGTCCACGGAGGGGGCTTGACACTGAAGCTTTCTTT.

To note about this clone: In the same sample, other DNA sequences code for this CDR3. This chain joins TRBV7-2 and TRBJ1-5; 7 nucleotides match TRBD1. Germline CDR1 and CDR2: SGHTA and FQGNSA. V lost 7 bases and J lost 3; bases outside the gene matches: 9. This CDR3 is built from 15 residues. Written as DNA, the CDR3 is TGTGCCAGCACAAAGACAGGGACCGTCAATCAGCCCCAGCATTTT. As protein: CASTKTGTVNQPQHF. The entire variable domain, with the rest obtained from reference TRBV7-2 and TRBJ1-5, is as follows: GAGVSQSPSNKVTEKGKDVELRCDPISGHTALYWYRQSLGQGLEFLIYFQGNSAPDKSGLPSDRFSAERTGGSVSTLTIQRTQQEDSAVYLCASTKTGTVNQPQHFGDGTRLSIL.